The 10 T cell receptor beta chains below all came from one sample that was sequenced in a study of T cell responses to AZD1222 COVID-19 vaccine. The protocol was immunoSEQ multiplex PCR, while the TCRdb copy is restricted to in-frame clones and leaves out a portion. This sample yields 150,000 to 200,000 clones, of which 85% to 95% are seen a single time; roughly 0.9% belongs to the top ten. The sample was peripheral blood, taken on day 0 of AZD1222 vaccination. Receptor source: an adult in good health.

The chain recombines TRBV11-2 with TRBJ1-4, with 9 bases lining up with TRBD1. Germline values: CDR1 SGHAT, CDR2 FQNNGV. V shed 6 bases and J 7 bases; nucleotides not matched to a gene: 6. CDR3 length equals 14 residues. In DNA form, the CDR3 reads TGTGCCAGCAGTCTAGGGACAGGGCGTGAAAAACTGTTTTTT. Its protein is CASSLGTGREKLFF.

This chain uses TRBV5-8 with TRBJ1-5; D is undetermined. Germline loops: CDR1 SGHTS, CDR2 YDEGEE. The CDR3 length is 15 residues. V was shortened by 3 bases and J by 4 bases, with 14 bases between the two germline ends. Here the CDR3 reads CASSSVAGSNQPQHF. DNA for the CDR3: TGTGCCAGCAGCTCCGTGGCGGGCAGTAATCAGCCCCAGCATTTT.

This clone was recorded a few times. The V and J genes are TRBV28 and TRBJ1-2, with D perhaps TRBD1 (5 bases). CDR1 is MDHEN, CDR2 SYDVKM, per germline. Trimming left V 5 bases short and J 7 bases short, with 23 bases between. The CDR3 is made up of 16 amino acids. CDR3 DNA sequence: TGTGCCAGCAGTCCCCTGCCGGCAGGGCGCGCGGTTGGCTACACCTTC. Translated: CASSPLPAGRAVGYTF.

V is TRBV6-6 and J is TRBJ1-2; perhaps TRBD1 as D (6 bases). Looked up from germline, CDR1 is MNHNY and CDR2 is SVGAGI (reference sequence). V was clipped by 2 bases and J by 4 bases, with 14 bases between them. CDR3 length: 15 residues. The CDR3, as DNA: TGTGCCAGCAGTTACGAGGCCCGGGGGCTCTATGGCTACACCTTC. The encoded protein is CASSYEARGLYGYTF.

The V call is TRBV9, the J call TRBJ1-3; D may be TRBD1 (6 bases). V was shortened by 0 bases and J by 4 bases, with 11 bases between the two germline ends. CDR1 and CDR2 from the germline V gene are SGDLS and YYNGEE. The CDR3 is 15 residues long. This CDR3 reads CASSVGGAQGNTIYF. The CDR3, as DNA: TGTGCCAGCAGCGTAGGGGGGGCTCAAGGAAACACCATATATTTT.

The V call is TRBV7-2, the J call TRBJ2-1, with 7 bases matching TRBD1. Looked up from germline, CDR1 is SGHTA and CDR2 is FQGNSA. CDR3 length: 15 amino acids. With V trimmed by 3 bases and J by 6 bases, 8 bases remained unmatched. The CDR3 nucleotides read TGTGCCAGCAGCTTCCGGGACAGCTCCCCCAATGAGCAGTTCTTC. It translates to CASSFRDSSPNEQFF.

J is TRBJ2-7 and V is TRBV3-1 (or the pseudogene TRBV3-2); D may be TRBD1 (6 bases). This CDR3 contains 14 residues. Germline loops: CDR1 LGHDT, CDR2 YNNKEL (reference sequence). Trimming pared 5 bases from V and 2 bases from J, leaving 13 bases between. CDR3: CASSDPTGPYEQYF. The CDR3 coding sequence is TGTGCCAGCAGCGATCCTACAGGGCCCTACGAGCAGTACTTC.

This clone showed up just once. The rearrangement uses TRBV28 and TRBJ1-2; D gene ambiguous. The V end was cut by 3 bases, the J end by 4 bases, with 6 bases between. The CDR3 is 12 amino acids. Germline values: CDR1 MDHEN, CDR2 SYDVKM. The DNA of the CDR3 is TGTGCCAGCAGTTTTGACGGCTATGGCTACACCTTC. Translation: CASSFDGYGYTF.

The rearrangement links TRBV3-1 (or the pseudogene TRBV3-2) to TRBJ2-2; D is possibly TRBD1 or TRBD2 (5 bases each). V shed 6 bases and J shed 5 bases, with 13 bases lying between them. Germline CDR1 LGHDT, CDR2 YNNKEL (reference sequence). The CDR3 consists of 14 residues. The CDR3 loop is CASSPTWGTGELFF. DNA for the CDR3: TGTGCCAGCAGTCCAACTTGGGGGACCGGGGAGCTGTTTTTT.

The chain is built from TRBV24-1 and TRBJ2-1; 8 bases match TRBD2. V shed 1 base, J shed 9 bases, and the junction held 1 base outside the gene matches. The germline V gene has CDR1 KGHDR and CDR2 SFDVKD. The CDR3 loop spans 13 amino acids. The CDR3 is CATSDFSGVEQFF. DNA for the CDR3: TGTGCCACCAGTGATTTTAGCGGGGTTGAGCAGTTCTTC.